This T cell receptor beta chain stems from a study of siplizumab effects on memory and regulatory T cells. Study-wide results and limits: Unstimulated subset assignment was obtained for only a minor fraction of alloreactive clones. Naive or memory phenotype assignment was not possible for roughly 75-97% of proliferating CD4+ or CD8+ clones. The diversity of naive T cells seemed greater than that of memory cells, and their alloresponse contribution seemed major.

V was pared by 6 bases and J by 0 bases, with 9 bases between. The CDR3 extends over 14 amino acids. CDR1 is KGHSH, CDR2 LQKENI, per germline. This clone has just one count. The antigen is not known. Some clones are missing from TCRdb's copy, which holds only in-frame ones; the method was immunoSEQ multiplex PCR. The sample lists 70,000 to 95,000 clones; around 97% were seen once. Unstimulated subsets comprising naive, memory, effector memory and TEMRA cells were sequenced in a few donor pairs. The sequencing input was naive CD4+ T cells sorted from blood. The chain is built from TRBV18 and TRBJ1-5, with TRBD1 as a possible D gene (5 bases). This TCR derives from a human donor in good health. The DNA of the CDR3 is TGTGCCAGCTCTGGGGGGAATAGCAATCAGCCCCAGCATTTT. This translates into CASSGGNSNQPQHF.